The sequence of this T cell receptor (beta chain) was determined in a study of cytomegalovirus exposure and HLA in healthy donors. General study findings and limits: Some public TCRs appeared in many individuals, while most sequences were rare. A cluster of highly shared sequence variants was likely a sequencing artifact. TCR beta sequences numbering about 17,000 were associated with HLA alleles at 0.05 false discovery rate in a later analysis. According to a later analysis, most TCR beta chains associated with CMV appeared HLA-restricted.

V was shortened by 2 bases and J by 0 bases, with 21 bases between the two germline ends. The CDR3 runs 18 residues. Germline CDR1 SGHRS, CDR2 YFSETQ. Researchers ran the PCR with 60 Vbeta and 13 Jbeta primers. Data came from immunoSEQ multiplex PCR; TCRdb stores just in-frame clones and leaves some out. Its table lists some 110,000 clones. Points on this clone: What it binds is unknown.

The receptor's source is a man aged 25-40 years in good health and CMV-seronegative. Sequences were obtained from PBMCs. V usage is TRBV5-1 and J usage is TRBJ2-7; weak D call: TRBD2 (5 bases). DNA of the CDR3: TGCGCCAGCAGCTTACGAACTAGACTCCACTCCCACTCCTACGAGCAGTACTTC. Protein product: CASSLRTRLHSHSYEQYF.